This TCR beta chain was captured by sequencing in a study of T cells in Graves' hyperthyroidism and ophthalmopathy. This clonotype has more than one count but fewer than ten. Uncontrolled infection, other autoimmune disease, pregnancy or lactation excluded patients. Amplification of TCR beta CDR3 regions was performed using RNA transcripts as template. The HTBI primer set served for first-round RT-PCR of the TCR CDR3. MiXCR, run by TCRdb on the multiplex PCR reads, gives a single entry per CDR3 protein. The sample yields a few hundred thousand distinct CDR3 sequences, around 46% seen once. Material: peripheral blood or thyroid tissue (not recorded which). This clonotype was sampled from a woman under 30 with Graves' hyperthyroidism.

For the CDR3, the DNA is TGCAGTGCTAGAGATGGAGGGGGCGGTGAGACCCAGTACTTC. Residues: CSARDGGGGETQYF. The rearrangement links TRBV20-1 to TRBJ2-5; possible D gene TRBD1, 7 bases. The CDR3 contains 14 residues. Germline V gene data show CDR1 as DFQATT and CDR2 as SNEGSKA (reference sequence). The V end was cut by 0 bases, the J end by 5 bases, with 13 bases between.